The clone carrying this TCR beta chain occurred a few times. In the original processing: From reference gene primer amplification, estimates of nucleated cell counts were derived. TCRdb keeps only in-frame clones here, not all; method: immunoSEQ multiplex PCR. The V and J calls and clone size are taken from that table; D and trimming were inferred from the DNA. The sample lists about 300,000 clones; roughly 85% were seen once. This specimen comes from a study of blood T cell repertoires in COVID-19. V gave up 2 bases and J gave up 0 bases, with 20 bases separating them. The germline gives CDR1 KGHSH, CDR2 LQKENI. This CDR3 contains 19 residues. Study members were between about 18 and 95 years old and lived in around 24 US regions. Shortly before study entry, within 2 weeks, exposed participants had met a COVID-19 case.

This chain joins TRBV18 and TRBJ2-1; perhaps TRBD1 as D (6 bases). The sequencing input was PBMCs or T cells enriched from blood (not recorded which). The TCR was taken from a woman aged 30 to 39 who had been exposed to COVID-19. CDR3 DNA: TGTGCCAGCTCACCAACGCTGAGTACAGGGCTAAGCTCCTACAATGAGCAGTTCTTC. It yields the protein CASSPTLSTGLSSYNEQFF.